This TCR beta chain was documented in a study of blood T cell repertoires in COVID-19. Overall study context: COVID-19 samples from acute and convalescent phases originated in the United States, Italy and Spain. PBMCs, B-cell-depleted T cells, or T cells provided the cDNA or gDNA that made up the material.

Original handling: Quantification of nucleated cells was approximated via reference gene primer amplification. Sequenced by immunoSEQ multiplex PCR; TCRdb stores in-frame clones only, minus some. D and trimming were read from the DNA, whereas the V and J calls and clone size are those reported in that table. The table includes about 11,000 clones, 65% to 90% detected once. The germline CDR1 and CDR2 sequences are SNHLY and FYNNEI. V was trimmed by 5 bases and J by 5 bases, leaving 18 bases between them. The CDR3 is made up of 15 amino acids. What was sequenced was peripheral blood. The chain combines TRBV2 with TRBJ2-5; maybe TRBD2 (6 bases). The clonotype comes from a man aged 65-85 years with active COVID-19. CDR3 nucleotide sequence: TGTGCCAGCAGTTTCCGACTAGGCCTGGGGGAGACCCAGTACTTC. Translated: CASSFRLGLGETQYF.